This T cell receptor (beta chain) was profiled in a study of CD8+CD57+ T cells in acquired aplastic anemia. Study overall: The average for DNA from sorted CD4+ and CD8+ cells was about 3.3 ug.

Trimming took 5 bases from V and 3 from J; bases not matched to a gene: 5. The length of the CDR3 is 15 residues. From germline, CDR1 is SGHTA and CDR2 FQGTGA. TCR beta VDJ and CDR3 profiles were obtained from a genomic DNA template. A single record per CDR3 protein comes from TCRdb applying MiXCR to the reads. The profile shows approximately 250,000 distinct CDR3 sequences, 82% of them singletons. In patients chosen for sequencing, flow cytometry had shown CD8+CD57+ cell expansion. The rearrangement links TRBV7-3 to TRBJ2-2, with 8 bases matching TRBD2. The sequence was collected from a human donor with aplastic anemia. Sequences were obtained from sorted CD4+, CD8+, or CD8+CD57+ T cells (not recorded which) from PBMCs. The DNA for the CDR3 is TGTGCCAGCAGCCTAAGCGGGGGAGACACCGGGGAGCTGTTTTTT. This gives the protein CASSLSGGDTGELFF.